The 9 T cell receptor beta chains given below trace back to one sample, sequenced in a study of cytomegalovirus exposure and HLA in healthy donors. 60 Vbeta and 13 Jbeta primers were used in PCR. This table comes from immunoSEQ multiplex PCR, and its TCRdb copy is limited to in-frame clones, with some not included. The sample holds 95,000 to 150,000 clones, roughly 76% seen once. The sequenced material came from PBMCs. These receptors all stem from a man younger than 40 in good health and CMV-seronegative.

The V gene is TRBV10-3, the J gene TRBJ2-7, with a possible D match to TRBD1 (5 bases). V was clipped by 2 bases and J by 0 bases, with 5 bases between them. CDR1 ENHRY and CDR2 SYGVKD come from the germline V gene. The CDR3 length is 13 residues. CDR3 sequence reads: CAISEDSSYEQYF. The CDR3 nucleotides read TGTGCCATCAGTGAGGACAGCTCCTACGAGCAGTACTTC.

The genes are TRBV5-1 and TRBJ1-5; D ambiguous. The CDR3 has 13 residues. V lost 4 bases and J lost 7, with 12 bases in between. The germline V gene encodes CDR1 SGHRS and CDR2 YFSETQ. The CDR3 coding sequence is TGCGCCAGCAGCCTAAACGGGGAGCAGCCCCAGCATTTT. This sequence encodes CASSLNGEQPQHF.

V and J are TRBV5-4 and TRBJ2-2, with D unresolved. The ends were cut back, 0 bases at V and 2 bases at J, with 5 bases in the middle. CDR3 size: 14 residues. CDR1 and CDR2 (germline): SGHNT, YYREEE (reference sequence). CDR3 coding DNA: TGTGCCAGCAGCTTGGGCGAAAACACCGGGGAGCTGTTTTTT. This translates into CASSLGENTGELFF.

The chain uses TRBV7-8 and TRBJ2-1; 9 bases map to TRBD2. This CDR3 contains 16 residues. Germline V gene data show CDR1 as SGHVS and CDR2 as FQNEAQ. J lost 2 bases, V lost 3 bases, and 5 bases had no gene match. This CDR3 is CASSLAGGPTYNEQFF. CDR3 sequence (DNA): TGTGCCAGCAGCTTGGCGGGGGGGCCTACCTACAATGAGCAGTTCTTC.

This sequence joins TRBV2 and TRBJ2-7; 7 nucleotides agree with TRBD1. Germline CDR1 reads SNHLY; CDR2 reads FYNNEI. V dropped 4 bases and J dropped 2; count of bases not matched to a gene: 8. CDR3 length equals 15 residues. The CDR3: CASSAYRGLTYEQYF. Written as DNA, the CDR3 is TGTGCCAGCAGTGCTTACAGGGGCCTTACCTACGAGCAGTACTTC.

Points on this clone: The germline gene is not matched at one end of the junction; a read error may be the cause. J is TRBJ2-4 and V is TRBV7-2, with D perhaps matching TRBD2 (6 bases). The V gene's germline CDR1 is SGHTA and CDR2 FQGNSA. This CDR3 has 16 amino acids. CDR3: CASSPGGSLAKNSQYF. The DNA for the CDR3 is TGTGCCAGCAGCCCCGGGGGATCTTTAGCCAAAAACAGTCAGTACTTC.

This clone appeared a single time. The chain links TRBV2 to TRBJ1-2; D gene ambiguous. The length of the CDR3 is 13 residues. Germline V gene lookup returns CDR1 SNHLY and CDR2 FYNNEI. The V end lost 7 bases, the J end lost 8 bases, and 17 bases lay between the germline ends. The CDR3 DNA reads TGTGCCAGCACCGACTCACCGTTTCGGGGCTACACCTTC. As protein: CASTDSPFRGYTF.

The chain has TRBV9 and TRBJ2-1, with 9 bases fitting TRBD2. The germline V gene encodes CDR1 SGDLS and CDR2 YYNGEE. V was pared by 3 bases and J by 0 bases, with 10 bases of the junction left unmatched. This CDR3 has 18 amino acids. The CDR3 sequence is CASSGNPIAGDSYNEQFF. CDR3 DNA: TGTGCCAGCAGCGGGAACCCAATAGCGGGGGACTCCTACAATGAGCAGTTCTTC.

The chain employs TRBV7-9 and TRBJ1-5; 9 nucleotides line up with TRBD1. This CDR3 has 16 residues. Trimming took 5 bases from V and 6 from J; bases not matched to a gene: 11. Per the germline V gene, CDR1 is SEHNR and CDR2 is FQNEAQ (reference sequence). CDR3 DNA sequence: TGTGCCAGCAGCCATGACCACGACAGGGGGACTCAGCCCCAGCATTTT. Its protein product is CASSHDHDRGTQPQHF.